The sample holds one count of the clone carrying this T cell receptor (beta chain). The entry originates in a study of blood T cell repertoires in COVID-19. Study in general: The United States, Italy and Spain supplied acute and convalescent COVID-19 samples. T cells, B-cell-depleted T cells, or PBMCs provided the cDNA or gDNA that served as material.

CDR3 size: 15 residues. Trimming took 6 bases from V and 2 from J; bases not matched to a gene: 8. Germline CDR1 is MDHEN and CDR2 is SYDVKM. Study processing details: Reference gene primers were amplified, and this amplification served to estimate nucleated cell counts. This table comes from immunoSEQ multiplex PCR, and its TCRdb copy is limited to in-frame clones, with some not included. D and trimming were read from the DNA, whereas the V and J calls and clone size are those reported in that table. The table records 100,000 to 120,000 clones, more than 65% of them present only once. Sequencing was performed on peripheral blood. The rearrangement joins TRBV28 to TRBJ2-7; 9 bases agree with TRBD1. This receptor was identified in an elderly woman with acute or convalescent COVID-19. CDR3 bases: TGTGCCAGCAGCAGACAGGGGGTAGGGGCCTACGAGCAGTACTTC. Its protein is CASSRQGVGAYEQYF.